This TCR beta chain comes out of a study of blood T cell repertoires in COVID-19. V was pared by 0 bases and J by 7 bases, with 12 bases of the junction left unmatched. The CDR3 extends over 17 amino acids. Germline V lookup: CDR1 LGHNA, CDR2 YSLEER. The assay was immunoSEQ multiplex PCR, and TCRdb's table has in-frame clones only and misses some. The sample has 200,000 to 250,000 clones; around 89% are singletons. Participants spanned ages about 18 to 100 years and resided in about 24 US areas. The source material was PBMCs or T cells enriched from blood (not recorded which). This clonotype originated in a young man who had recovered from COVID-19. The chain links TRBV4-3 to TRBJ2-1; 7 bases fit TRBD2. The CDR3, as DNA: TGCGCCAGCAGCCAAGAGATAGCGGGTTTGTCGGCTAATGAGCAGTTCTTC. It specifies CASSQEIAGLSANEQFF.